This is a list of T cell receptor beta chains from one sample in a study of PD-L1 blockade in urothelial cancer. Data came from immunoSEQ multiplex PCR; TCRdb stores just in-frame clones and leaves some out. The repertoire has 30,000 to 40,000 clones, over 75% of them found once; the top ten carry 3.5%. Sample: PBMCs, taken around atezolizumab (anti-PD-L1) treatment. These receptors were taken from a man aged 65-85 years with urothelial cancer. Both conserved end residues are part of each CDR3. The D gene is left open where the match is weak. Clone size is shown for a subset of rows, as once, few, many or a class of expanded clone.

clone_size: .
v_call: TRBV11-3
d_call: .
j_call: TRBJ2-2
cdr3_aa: CASSSRAANTGELFF
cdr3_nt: TGTGCCAGCAGCAGCCGAGCTGCCAACACCGGGGAGCTGTTTTTT

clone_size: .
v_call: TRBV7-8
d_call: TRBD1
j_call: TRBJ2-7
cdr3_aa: CASSRTGGLYEQYF
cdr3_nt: TGTGCCAGCAGCCGGACAGGGGGCCTCTACGAGCAGTACTTC

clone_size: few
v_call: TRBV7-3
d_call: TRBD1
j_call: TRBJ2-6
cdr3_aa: CASSSGQGAAGANVLTF
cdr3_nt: TGTGCCAGCAGCTCCGGACAGGGGGCAGCTGGGGCCAACGTCCTGACTTTC

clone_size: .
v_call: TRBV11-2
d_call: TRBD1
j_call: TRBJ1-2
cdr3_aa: CASSAREGAGYGYTF
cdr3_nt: TGTGCCAGCAGCGCCCGAGAGGGGGCTGGCTATGGCTACACCTTC

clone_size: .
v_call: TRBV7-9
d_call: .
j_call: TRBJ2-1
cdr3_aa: CASSLASHSYNEQFF
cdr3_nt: TGTGCCAGCAGCTTAGCGAGTCACTCCTACAATGAGCAGTTCTTC

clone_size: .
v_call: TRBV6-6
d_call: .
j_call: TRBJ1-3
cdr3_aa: CASSYSDSGNTIYF
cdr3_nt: TGTGCCAGCAGTTACTCGGACTCCGGAAACACCATATATTTT

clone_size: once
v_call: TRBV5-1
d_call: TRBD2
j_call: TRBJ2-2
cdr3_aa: CASSGGTSGSTTGELFF
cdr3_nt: TGCGCCAGCAGCGGCGGGACTAGCGGGAGTACGACCGGGGAGCTGTTTTTT

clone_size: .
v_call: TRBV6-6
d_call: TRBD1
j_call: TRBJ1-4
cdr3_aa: CASSGRDRNEKLFF
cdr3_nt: TGTGCCAGCAGTGGCCGGGACAGAAATGAAAAACTGTTTTTT

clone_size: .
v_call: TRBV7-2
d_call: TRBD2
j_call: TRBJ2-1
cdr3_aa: CASSSTSGPYNEQFF
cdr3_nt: TGTGCCAGCAGCTCAACTAGCGGGCCGTACAATGAGCAGTTCTTC

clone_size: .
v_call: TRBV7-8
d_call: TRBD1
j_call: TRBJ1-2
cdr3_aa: CASSLVRTGGDGYTF
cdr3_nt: TGTGCCAGCAGCTTAGTTAGGACAGGGGGAGATGGCTACACCTTC

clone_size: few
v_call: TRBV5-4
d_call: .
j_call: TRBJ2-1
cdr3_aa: CASSHLATPLYNEQFF
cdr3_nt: TGTGCCAGCAGCCATCTAGCCACCCCACTGTACAATGAGCAGTTCTTC

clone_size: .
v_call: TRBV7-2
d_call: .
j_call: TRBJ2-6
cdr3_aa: CASSLGGGNGANVLTF
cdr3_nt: TGTGCCAGCAGCTTAGGAGGGGGAAACGGGGCCAACGTCCTGACTTTC

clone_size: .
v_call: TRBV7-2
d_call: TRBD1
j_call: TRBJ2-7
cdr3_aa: CASSWGQGAGEQYF
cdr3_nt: TGTGCCAGCAGCTGGGGACAGGGGGCCGGCGAGCAGTACTTC